What follows is one TCR beta chain and its context. Its antigen is still unknown. Base qualities are missing; no much larger clone stands one base away. The CDR3, from cysteine to phenylalanine, totals 14 residues. Of all the DNA, just the CDR3 is kept, 42 bases in frame from base 1. CDR1 and CDR2 are drawn from the germline V gene: SGHRS, YFSETQ. Cut back by 0 bases and 6 bases, the V and J ends lie 10 bases apart. The immunoSEQ Assay was used to immunosequence TCRbeta CDR3 regions from genomic DNA. Before high-throughput sequencing, genomic DNA was amplified using bias-controlled multiplex PCR. In the original analysis: To quantify the absolute abundance of each unique TCRbeta CDR3 region, the sequences were collapsed and filtered. Clonality was defined as 1 minus Pielou's evenness and was calculated using productive rearrangements only. Tumor T-cell fraction was computed by normalizing TCRbeta template counts to usable DNA, estimated from several housekeeping genes. A previously published method was used to identify clones with significantly greater frequencies in on-treatment samples than in baseline samples. TCRdb mirrors the immuneACCESS table, restricted to in-frame sequences. Some clones are absent from its copies; in checked studies, under half trace to an unresolved V gene, and the reason for the others is unknown. The V and J calls and clone size were taken over from that table, and D and trimming were inferred from the DNA. The sample has about 12,000 clones on record, 26% of them singletons. Roughly a fifth of the sample is in the top ten clones.

The data derive from a study of sequential checkpoint blockade in melanoma (dated by TCRdb to the late 2010s). About the investigation overall: In a 1:1 randomization, patients received either first-line nivolumab then ipilimumab (arm A) or ipilimumab then nivolumab (arm B). In about 80% of the matched pre- and post-treatment tumor biopsy pairs, both biopsies came from the same lesion. Maintenance nivolumab was given following each of the two trial sequences. DNA from roughly 92 pretreatment melanoma tumor samples was subjected to TCRbeta immunosequencing. More than 20 patients had matched tumor biopsies taken before treatment and at week 13, after single-agent nivolumab (arm A) or ipilimumab (arm B). Study-level results and caveats: Validation of the response-prediction model combining TCR metrics and mutation burden is needed in larger, independent patient cohorts. Patients with increases in tumor T-cell fraction and clonality by week 13 were approximately 30 times more likely to achieve clinical benefit. PD-L1 staining and CD8+ T-cell counts correlated with tumor T-cell fraction and clonality, whereas mutational load did not. In the nivolumab-first arm (arm A), pretreatment tumor TIL clonality was associated with response (P = .04). Within-arm analyses of tumor T-cell fraction were limited by small sample sizes and reduced statistical power.

Sample treatment or condition, as interpreted from the label and publication: randomized to nivolumab then ipilimumab (arm A) or the reverse (arm B). None of the trial patients had been given prior DNA-damaging chemotherapy. Samples were obtained from patients with melanoma enrolled in CheckMate 064, a randomized, open-label phase II trial of sequential checkpoint blockade. Genomic DNA from formalin-fixed paraffin-embedded (FFPE) tissue samples served as the input for tumor TCR sequencing. The chain uses TRBV5-1 and TRBJ2-1; a confident D gene designation cannot be given. This clonotype was sampled from a human donor with melanoma. Here the sequenced sample was tumor tissue (inferred from file names), taken from a patient given nivolumab and ipilimumab in sequence. The DNA reads as follows: TGCGCCAGCAGCTTGGGGGCCGTGAGCAATGAGCAGTTCTTC. Its coded protein is CASSLGAVSNEQFF.